The rows below give T cell receptor beta chains drawn from one sample of a study of T cells after yellow fever vaccination. TCRdb reanalysed the 5' RACE reads using MiXCR and keeps one entry per CDR3 protein. The profile shows some 260,000 distinct CDR3 sequences, around 5.2% of them singletons. Sequences were derived from CD4+ T cells sorted from PBMCs, sampled on the day of the yellow fever booster vaccination. Receptors originate from a man younger than 30 who received the YFV17D yellow fever vaccine. CDR3s include the opening cysteine and the closing phenylalanine or tryptophan. D genes are given only for firm matches. Size is omitted from some rows. Given values are once, few, many or a class for expanded clones.

v_gene,abundance,d_gene,j_gene,CDR3nt,CDR3aa
TRBV6-6,many,.,TRBJ1-3,TGTGCCAGCACCTCTGCTGGAAACACCATATATTTT,CASTSAGNTIYF
TRBV12-3/TRBV12-4,.,TRBD1,TRBJ2-2,TGTGCCAGCAGCCCCACGACAGGGGGCACCGGGGAGCTGTTTTTT,CASSPTTGGTGELFF
TRBV2,few,.,TRBJ2-1,TGTGCCAGCACCCGGGGGGCGTACAATGAGCAGTTCTTC,CASTRGAYNEQFF
TRBV4-1,.,.,TRBJ1-1,TGCGCCAGCAGCCTTCGGGACGGCAAGAGAACTGAAGCTTTCTTT,CASSLRDGKRTEAFF
TRBV4-2,few,.,TRBJ2-3,TGTGCCAGCAGCCAAGACGGACCGCGGGATACGCAGTATTTT,CASSQDGPRDTQYF
TRBV5-1,many,TRBD2,TRBJ2-7,TGCGCCAGCAGCTGGGGGACTAGCGAAACCTACGAGCAGTACTTC,CASSWGTSETYEQYF
TRBV11-2,many,TRBD2,TRBJ2-7,TGTGCCAGCAGCTTAGTCGAGGGGAGGGGCGAGCAGTACTTC,CASSLVEGRGEQYF
TRBV29-1,many,.,TRBJ1-4,TGCAGCGCCTGCGAACCTTTGGGTGAAAAACTGTTTTTT,CSACEPLGEKLFF
TRBV5-1,.,.,TRBJ1-2,TGCGCCAGCAGCTTGGCCTCTTTGCAGGGGATCGATGGCTACACCTTC,CASSLASLQGIDGYTF
TRBV7-6,many,.,TRBJ2-7,TGTGCCAGCAGCTTATCGCGGGGCGAGGAGCAGTACTTC,CASSLSRGEEQYF
TRBV7-9,many,.,TRBJ1-4,TGTGCCAGCAGCCCCTTCGGGGGATGGGATGAAAAACTGTTTTTT,CASSPFGGWDEKLFF
TRBV29-1,many,TRBD2,TRBJ2-1,TGCAGCGTTGCCGTCGCGGGGGTCTACAATGAGCAGTTCTTC,CSVAVAGVYNEQFF
TRBV5-1,.,.,TRBJ2-2,TGCGCCAGCAGCACCAGGCAGGGTGCGGCCGGGGAGCTGTTTTTT,CASSTRQGAAGELFF
TRBV7-2,.,TRBD1,TRBJ2-7,TGTGCCAGCAGCCGGCTGGGACAGGGTTTATACGAGCAGTACTTC,CASSRLGQGLYEQYF
TRBV20-1,many,.,TRBJ2-5,TGCAGTGCTAGAGGTCGGGGGATTAGCCAAGAGACCCAGTACTTC,CSARGRGISQETQYF
TRBV7-8,.,.,TRBJ1-2,TGTGCCAGCAGCCCCCGACAGGCTTATGGCTACACCTTC,CASSPRQAYGYTF
TRBV15,.,.,TRBJ2-6,TGTGCCACCAGCCCCCGATGGGTGGCTAGCTCTTTCTCTGGGGCCAACGTCCTGACTTTC,CATSPRWVASSFSGANVLTF
TRBV12-5,few,TRBD1,TRBJ1-1,TGTGCTAGTGGTTTGGTACTAGGGACAGGGGCCATGAACACTGAAGCTTTCTTT,CASGLVLGTGAMNTEAFF
TRBV4-2,few,.,TRBJ1-1,TGTGCCAGCAGCCAAGACAGGGCCGGCACTGAAGCTTTCTTT,CASSQDRAGTEAFF
TRBV10-3,many,.,TRBJ1-1,TGTGCCATCAGTCCTAACACGAACACTGAAGCTTTCTTT,CAISPNTNTEAFF
TRBV7-2,few,.,TRBJ2-1,TGTGCCAGCAGCCACCCGATCATACGTAGACGGTCCTACAATGAGCAGTTCTTC,CASSHPIIRRRSYNEQFF
TRBV20-1,many,.,TRBJ1-1,TGCAGTGCTCGGGGGTCCAGGGTTGGGATCACTGAAGCTTTCTTT,CSARGSRVGITEAFF
TRBV7-8,many,.,TRBJ2-3,TGTGCCAGCAGTCGCTTAGCCGGCACAGATACGCAGTATTTT,CASSRLAGTDTQYF
TRBV12-3/TRBV12-4,many,TRBD2,TRBJ2-1,TGTGCCAGCAGATGGTCGGGGGGGAATGAGCAGTTCTTC,CASRWSGGNEQFF
TRBV25-1,few,TRBD1,TRBJ1-2,TGTGCCAGCAGTGAATGGGAGACAGGGGAGAATGGCTACACCTTC,CASSEWETGENGYTF
TRBV7-9,many,.,TRBJ2-1,TGTGCCAGCACCCAACAGGGCTCCTACAATGAGCAGTTCTTC,CASTQQGSYNEQFF
TRBV9,few,.,TRBJ1-1,TGTGCCAGCAGCGTAGATCAGATCGGGGAAGCTTTCTTT,CASSVDQIGEAFF